This entry concerns a single TCR beta chain. This sample is part of a study of blood T cell repertoires in COVID-19. Study-wide context: COVID-19 samples collected from the United States, Italy and Spain covered acute and convalescent phases. In each case, the material was cDNA or gDNA derived from T cells, B-cell-depleted T cells, or PBMCs.

Assay used: immunoSEQ multiplex PCR; TCRdb lists only in-frame clones, some missing. The table shows about 260,000 clones, with around 80% occurring only once. Trimming cost V 3 bases and J 9 bases, with 15 bases left between them. Germline V CDR1 and CDR2: GTSNPN, SVGIG (reference sequence). The CDR3 covers 14 residues. The chain recombines TRBV30 with TRBJ1-6, with D perhaps matching TRBD1 (6 bases). Material for sequencing was peripheral blood. The origin of this receptor is a woman older than 75 with acute or convalescent COVID-19. CDR3 sequence (DNA): TGTGCCTGGAGGGTCGGGGGGCGCGTTTCACCCCTCCACTTT. Amino acids: CAWRVGGRVSPLHF. The entire variable domain, with the rest obtained from reference TRBV30 and TRBJ1-6, is as follows: SQTIHQWPATLVQPVGSPLSLECTVEGTSNPNLYWYRQAAGRGLQLLFYSVGIGQISSEVPQNLSASRPQDRQFILSSKKLLLSDSGFYLCAWRVGGRVSPLHFGNGTRLTVT.